These 30 T cell receptor beta chains came from one sample sequenced in a study of radiotherapy plus CTLA-4 blockade in lung cancer. Measured with immunoSEQ multiplex PCR; TCRdb has only the in-frame clones, and not every one. The sample includes some 50,000 clones, 80% to 90% of them seen just once. The material sequenced was peripheral blood, taken from a patient treated with radiotherapy plus ipilimumab. The receptors shown here come from a human donor with non-small cell lung cancer whose response to radiotherapy plus ipilimumab could not be evaluated.

The genes are TRBV7-8 and TRBJ2-7, with 7 bases aligning to TRBD2. The CDR3 is made up of 12 amino acids. With 5 bases clipped from V and 5 bases from J, the junction kept 3 bases outside the gene matches. Germline values: CDR1 SGHVS, CDR2 FQNEAQ. The CDR3 is CASSPRGDEQYF. The CDR3 DNA reads as TGTGCCAGCAGCCCCCGGGGGGACGAGCAGTACTTC.

CDR3 sequence: CATTPQQGQGVSGANVLTF. In nucleotides, the CDR3 is TGTGCCACCACCCCCCAACAGGGACAGGGGGTGTCTGGGGCCAACGTCCTGACTTTC. V and J are TRBV15 and TRBJ2-6, with 11 bases identical to TRBD1. V dropped 7 bases and J dropped 1; count of bases not matched to a gene: 12. CDR3 length: 19 residues. Germline CDR1 reads LNHNV; CDR2 reads YYDKDF (reference sequence).

This chain connects TRBV30 to TRBJ1-1; D possibly corresponds to TRBD1 (5 bases). Trimming shortened V by 3 bases and J by 4 bases, and 15 bases separated the two germline ends. Per the germline V gene, CDR1 is GTSNPN and CDR2 is SVGIG (reference sequence). The CDR3 has 14 amino acids. In nucleotides, the CDR3 is TGTGCCTGGAGGTGGCTTACAGGTCGCACTGAAGCTTTCTTT. This codes for CAWRWLTGRTEAFF.

This chain joins TRBV28 and TRBJ2-2; perhaps TRBD1 as D (6 bases). The CDR3 extends over 14 amino acids. Trimming stripped 3 bases from V and 4 bases from J, with 9 bases between. The germline V gene encodes CDR1 MDHEN and CDR2 SYDVKM. The CDR3 DNA sequence: TGTGCCAGCAGTTTGGGGACAACCACCGGGGAGCTGTTTTTT. Protein: CASSLGTTTGELFF.

This clone has a handful of counts. The CDR3 region is CASSQAVSSYEQYF. In DNA form, the CDR3 reads TGCGCCAGCAGCCAAGCGGTTAGCTCCTACGAGCAGTACTTC. The gene calls are TRBV4-3 and TRBJ2-7; no reliable D call. The germline V gene encodes CDR1 LGHNA and CDR2 YSLEER. Trimming shortened V by 1 base and J by 0 bases, and 7 bases separated the two germline ends. This CDR3 has 14 residues.

This clone has only a few counts. The rearrangement joins TRBV7-9 to TRBJ1-1; D uncertain. Trimming took off 5 bases at V and 1 base at J, with 11 bases between the two ends. Germline V gene data show CDR1 as SEHNR and CDR2 as FQNEAQ (reference sequence). This CDR3 has 14 residues. CDR3 residues: CASSAQAQNTEAFF. CDR3 DNA: TGTGCCAGCAGCGCCCAGGCCCAGAACACTGAAGCTTTCTTT.

This clone was counted once. The chain has TRBV28 and TRBJ1-5; D perhaps matches TRBD1 (5 bases). The CDR3 totals 16 residues. The germline gives CDR1 MDHEN, CDR2 SYDVKM. V was pared by 8 bases and J by 6 bases, with 23 bases between. The CDR3 sequence is CASCRLQGSDGQPQHF. CDR3 in DNA: TGTGCCAGCTGCCGCCTTCAGGGAAGCGACGGTCAGCCCCAGCATTTT.

This chain uses TRBV6-6 with TRBJ1-1; TRBD1 aligns across 8 bases. V lost 4 bases to trimming and J lost 10 bases; unmatched junction nucleotides: 2. This CDR3 contains 11 residues. Per germline, CDR1 MNHNY and CDR2 SVGAGI (reference sequence). The CDR3 DNA reads as TGTGCCAGCAGTTTCGGACAGGGAGCTTTCTTT. Its translation is CASSFGQGAFF.

On this clone itself: The sample holds other DNA sequences that translate to the same CDR3. The chain joins TRBV28 to TRBJ1-5; the D is unclear. Deletions cut 4 bases from V and 0 bases from J, with 4 bases between. Germline CDR1 is MDHEN and CDR2 is SYDVKM. The CDR3 length is 13 residues. Here the CDR3 reads CASSYNSNQPQHF. CDR3 nucleotide sequence: TGTGCCAGCAGTTACAATAGCAATCAGCCCCAGCATTTT.

This clone has only one observation. This rearrangement joins TRBV9 to TRBJ1-3; TRBD1 matches at 8 bases. V trimming: 4 bases; J trimming: 2 bases; junction bases outside the gene matches: 5. In germline, CDR1 is SGDLS, CDR2 YYNGEE. The CDR3 is 15 amino acids. The CDR3: CASSTGGVAGNTIYF. DNA of the CDR3: TGTGCCAGCAGCACAGGGGGTGTCGCTGGAAACACCATATATTTT. The variable domain in full, completed from reference TRBV9 and TRBJ1-3, reads DSGVTQTPKHLITATGQRVTLRCSPRSGDLSVYWYQQSLDQGLQFLIQYYNGEERAKGNILERFSAQQFPDLHSELNLSSLELGDSALYFCASSTGGVAGNTIYFGEGSWLTVV.

In this sample, this clone turned up once. The rearrangement uses TRBV30 and TRBJ1-2, with TRBD1 as a possible D gene (6 bases). The CDR3 consists of 13 residues. Looked up from germline, CDR1 is GTSNPN and CDR2 is SVGIG (reference sequence). Trimming cost V 0 bases and J 7 bases, with 12 bases left between them. The CDR3 DNA is TGTGCCTGGAGTGTTACAGGGAGACGTGGCTACACCTTC. Protein sequence: CAWSVTGRRGYTF.

This chain joins TRBV28 and TRBJ1-2; 12 bases fit TRBD1. V trimming: 2 bases; J trimming: 4 bases; junction bases outside the gene matches: 2. Germline V gene sequence: CDR1 MDHEN, CDR2 SYDVKM. This CDR3 spans 15 amino acids. CDR3: CASSLGTGGPYGYTF. The CDR3 DNA reads as TGTGCCAGCAGTTTAGGGACAGGGGGCCCCTATGGCTACACCTTC.

The chain is built from TRBV28 and TRBJ1-2; D is unclear. V shed 6 bases and J shed 2 bases, with 10 bases lying between them. CDR1 and CDR2 from the germline V gene are MDHEN and SYDVKM. The CDR3 runs to 13 residues. CDR3 loop: CASRMGGNYGYTF. The CDR3 DNA reads TGTGCCAGCAGAATGGGAGGGAACTATGGCTACACCTTC.

The J gene is TRBJ2-2, the V gene TRBV28; TRBD2 is a possible D gene (5 bases). The CDR3 runs 15 residues. CDR1 is MDHEN, CDR2 SYDVKM, per germline. V shed 5 bases and J shed 5 bases, with 15 bases lying between them. CDR3 in amino acids: CASSTRRRGTGELFF. The CDR3 nucleotides are TGTGCCAGCAGTACTAGACGGAGAGGAACCGGGGAGCTGTTTTTT.

The chain is built from TRBV30 and TRBJ2-7, with 9 bases that match TRBD2. This CDR3 comprises 13 residues. The V and J ends lost 4 bases and 5 bases, in that order; junction bases with no gene match: 6. Per the germline V gene, CDR1 is GTSNPN and CDR2 is SVGIG (reference sequence). CDR3 coding DNA: TGTGCCTGGATTATTAGCGGGAGCCACGAGCAGTACTTC. This sequence encodes CAWIISGSHEQYF.

The chain has TRBV6-1 and TRBJ1-1; no firm D call. This CDR3 region has 13 residues. Trimming took 6 bases from V and 4 from J, leaving 12 bases between them. Germline V gene lookup returns CDR1 MNHNS and CDR2 SASEGT. CDR3 nucleotide sequence: TGTGCCAGCAGGGAGGCAGGTGGCACTGAAGCTTTCTTT. It codes for CASREAGGTEAFF.

This clone was found once. A junction end diverges from the germline sequence, so it may reflect a read error. This chain uses TRBV5-6 with TRBJ2-4, with TRBD2 matching 14 bases. CDR1 and CDR2 from the germline V gene are SGHDT and YYEEEE. The CDR3 contains 16 residues. This chain's CDR3 is CASSPGLAGAKNTQYF. CDR3 nucleotide sequence: TGTGCCAGCAGCCCGGGACTAGCGGGAGCCAAAAACACTCAGTACTTC. Complete variable domain (other parts from reference TRBV5-6 and TRBJ2-4): DAGVTQSPTHLIKTRGQQVTLRCSPKSGHDTVSWYQQALGQGPQFIFQYYEEEERQRGNFPDRFSGHQFPNYSSELNVNALLLGDSALYLCASSPGLAGAKNTQYFGAGTRLSVL.

The chain carries TRBV28 and TRBJ1-1; no reliable D call. The CDR3 totals 12 residues. Germline-derived CDR1 and CDR2 are MDHEN and SYDVKM. V was pared by 6 bases and J by 2 bases, with 7 bases between. CDR3 bases: TGTGCCAGCAGGTTACAAAACACTGAAGCTTTCTTT. Amino acids: CASRLQNTEAFF.

Only a few counts were recorded for this clone. This chain uses TRBV27 with TRBJ2-3; the match to TRBD2 covers 7 bases. The CDR3 loop spans 13 amino acids. The germline gives CDR1 MNHEY, CDR2 SMNVEV (reference sequence). The junction had 2 bases not matched to a gene; V was cut back by 2 bases and J by 6 bases. The CDR3 DNA reads as TGTGCCAGCAGTTTAGACGGGAGGGATACGCAGTATTTT. Amino acid sequence: CASSLDGRDTQYF.

The chain carries TRBV4-2 and TRBJ2-7; 8 nucleotides agree with TRBD2. CDR3 size: 16 residues. CDR1 is LGHNA and CDR2 is YNFKEQ in the germline V gene. With V trimmed by 4 bases and J by 6 bases, 14 bases remained unmatched. The CDR3 nucleotides are TGTGCCAGCAGCCTAAAGAGCCAAGCGGGAGAGCTCGAGCAGTACTTC. This encodes CASSLKSQAGELEQYF.

This chain connects TRBV27 to TRBJ2-7; no definite D call. Germline assignment: CDR1 MNHEY and CDR2 SMNVEV (reference sequence). V was shortened by 7 bases and J by 0 bases, with 16 bases between the two germline ends. The CDR3 runs to 15 residues. In DNA, the CDR3 is TGTGCCAGCACCCTCTCGACGGGTAGCTCCTACGAGCAGTACTTC. Residues: CASTLSTGSSYEQYF.

The chain couples TRBV28 to TRBJ2-5; D is possibly TRBD1 (6 bases). The J call may be wrong; the DNA end is better matched by TRBJ2-7. CDR3 size: 16 residues. CDR1 MDHEN and CDR2 SYDVKM come from the germline V gene. The CDR3 DNA reads as TGTGCCAGCAGTTCTTTTCGGACAGTCCCGAAATACGAGCAGTACTTC. It yields the protein CASSSFRTVPKYEQYF.

This sequence joins TRBV28 and TRBJ1-6; 9 bases are shared with TRBD1. Germline CDR1 is MDHEN and CDR2 is SYDVKM. The CDR3 is 20 residues long. After removal of 4 bases from V and 3 bases from J, the junction contained 16 bases not matched to a gene. The CDR3 DNA is TGTGCCAGCAGTTCGCTGGGGTTATTGGGACAGGGTTTCTATAATTCACCCCTCCACTTT. This codes for CASSSLGLLGQGFYNSPLHF.

The V and J genes are TRBV27 and TRBJ2-7; the D is unclear. The CDR3 runs 13 residues. With 0 bases removed from V and 3 bases from J, the gap between germline ends came to 6 bases. Germline assignment: CDR1 MNHEY and CDR2 SMNVEV (reference sequence). Here the CDR3 DNA reads TGTGCCAGCAGTTTATCGAGGCGCTACGAGCAGTACTTC. This gives the protein CASSLSRRYEQYF.

This chain connects TRBV9 to TRBJ1-3; D is unclear. The germline CDR1 and CDR2 sequences are SGDLS and YYNGEE. The CDR3 is 17 amino acids. V lost 2 bases, J lost 0 bases, and 15 bases lay in between. The CDR3 here is CASSVGPIAGSGNTIYF. The CDR3 region has the DNA TGTGCCAGCAGCGTGGGTCCGATAGCGGGCTCTGGAAACACCATATATTTT.

This chain joins TRBV29-1 and TRBJ2-4, with 7 bases matching TRBD2. The CDR3 runs to 14 residues. V shed 3 bases and J 0 bases; nucleotides not matched to a gene: 2. CDR1 and CDR2 from the germline V gene are SQVTM and ANQGSEA. CDR3 sequence: CSVEGLLAKNIQYF. The CDR3 DNA reads as TGCAGCGTTGAGGGACTACTAGCCAAAAACATTCAGTACTTC.

The chain joins TRBV28 to TRBJ2-1; D is perhaps TRBD2 (6 bases). V gave up 6 bases and J gave up 7 bases, with 13 bases separating them. CDR1 MDHEN and CDR2 SYDVKM come from the germline V gene. This CDR3 contains 13 residues. The CDR3 is CASRPTSPNEQFF. Here the CDR3 DNA reads TGTGCCAGCAGACCAACTAGCCCTAATGAGCAGTTCTTC.

This chain uses TRBV7-9 with TRBJ1-1; 7 nucleotides agree with TRBD1. J was trimmed by 10 bases and V by 1 base; bases with no gene match: 6. There are 13 residues in the CDR3. Germline V CDR1 and CDR2: SEHNR, FQNEAQ (reference sequence). The CDR3: CASSLEAGGIAFF. CDR3 in DNA: TGTGCCAGCAGCTTAGAAGCAGGGGGGATAGCTTTCTTT. Complete variable domain (other parts from reference TRBV7-9 and TRBJ1-1): DTGVSQNPRHKITKRGQNVTFRCDPISEHNRLYWYRQTLGQGPEFLTYFQNEAQLEKSRLLSDRFSAERPKGSFSTLEIQRTEQGDSAMYLCASSLEAGGIAFFGQGTRLTVV.

The CDR3 bases are TGTGCCAGCAGCTTAGACGACAGGGAAGAGACCCAGTACTTC. Translation: CASSLDDREETQYF. This chain links TRBV7-3 with TRBJ2-5; 7 bases are a match to TRBD1. V lost 2 bases, J lost 3 bases, and 3 bases stayed unmatched. Germline V gene lookup returns CDR1 SGHTA and CDR2 FQGTGA. The CDR3 is 14 residues long.

This chain joins TRBV4-3 and TRBJ1-1; TRBD1 agrees at 8 bases. The CDR3 sequence is 17 residues long. With V trimmed by 0 bases and J by 5 bases, 11 bases remained unmatched. Germline V CDR1 and CDR2: LGHNA, YSLEER. This CDR3 reads CASSQDVLQGARTEAFF. CDR3 nucleotides: TGCGCCAGCAGCCAAGATGTTTTGCAGGGGGCCCGGACTGAAGCTTTCTTT.